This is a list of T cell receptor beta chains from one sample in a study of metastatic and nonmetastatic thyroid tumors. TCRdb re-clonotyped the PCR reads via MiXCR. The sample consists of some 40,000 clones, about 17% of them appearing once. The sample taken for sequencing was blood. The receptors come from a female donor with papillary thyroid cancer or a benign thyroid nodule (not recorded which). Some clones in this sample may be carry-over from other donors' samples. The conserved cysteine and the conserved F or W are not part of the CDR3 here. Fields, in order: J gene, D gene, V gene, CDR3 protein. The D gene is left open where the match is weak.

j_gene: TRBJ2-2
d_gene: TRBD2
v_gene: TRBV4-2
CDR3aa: ASSHGTSGNTGELF

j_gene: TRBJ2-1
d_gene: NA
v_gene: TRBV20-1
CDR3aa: SATDGGTPTNEQF

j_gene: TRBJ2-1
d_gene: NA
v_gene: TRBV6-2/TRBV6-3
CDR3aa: ASSYRVGGLNERF

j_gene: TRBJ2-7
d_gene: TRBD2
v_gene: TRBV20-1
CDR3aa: SAPHTAGALYEQY

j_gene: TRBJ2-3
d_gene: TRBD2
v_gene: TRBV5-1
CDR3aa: ASSDGLADTQY

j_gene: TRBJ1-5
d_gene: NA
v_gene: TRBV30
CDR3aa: AWARDVGNQPQH

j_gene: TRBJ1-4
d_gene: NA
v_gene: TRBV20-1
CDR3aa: SASKGGNPNEKLF

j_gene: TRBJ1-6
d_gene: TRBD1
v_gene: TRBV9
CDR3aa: ASSPRQGSYNSPLH

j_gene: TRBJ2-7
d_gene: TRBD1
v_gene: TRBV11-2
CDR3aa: ASSIIGAGGQVSH

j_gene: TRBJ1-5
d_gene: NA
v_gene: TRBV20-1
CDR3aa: SADALGSNQPQH

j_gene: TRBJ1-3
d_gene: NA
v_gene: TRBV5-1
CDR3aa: ASSLGAAGNTIY

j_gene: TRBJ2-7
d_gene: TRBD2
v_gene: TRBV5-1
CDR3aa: ASSSSGSSYEQY

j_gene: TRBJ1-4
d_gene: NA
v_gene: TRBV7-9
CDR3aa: ASSLSGEYNEKLF

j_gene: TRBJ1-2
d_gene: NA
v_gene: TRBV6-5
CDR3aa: ASSYTALYGYT

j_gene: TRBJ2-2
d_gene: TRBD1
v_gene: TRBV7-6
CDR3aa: ASSLTGEILAGELF

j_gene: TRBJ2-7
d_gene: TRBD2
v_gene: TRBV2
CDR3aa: ASSDVGLAGGSPCYEQY

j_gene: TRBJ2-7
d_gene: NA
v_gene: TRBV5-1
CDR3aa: ASSLGRGILVEQY

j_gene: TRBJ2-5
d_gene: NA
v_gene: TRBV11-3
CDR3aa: ASSRGLEETQY

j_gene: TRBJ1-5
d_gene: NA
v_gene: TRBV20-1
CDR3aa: SASDRTLGNQPQH

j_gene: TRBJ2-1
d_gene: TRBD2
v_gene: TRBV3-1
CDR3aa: ASSQGLEFGEQF

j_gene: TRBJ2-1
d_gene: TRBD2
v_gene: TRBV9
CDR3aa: ASSEHGAGGNEQF

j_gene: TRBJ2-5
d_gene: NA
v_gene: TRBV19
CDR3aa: ASSRGARETQY

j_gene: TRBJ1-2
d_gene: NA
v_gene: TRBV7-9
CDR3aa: ASTAGSNYGYT

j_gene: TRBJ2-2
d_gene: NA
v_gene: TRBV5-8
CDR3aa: ASSLRSVGDGELF

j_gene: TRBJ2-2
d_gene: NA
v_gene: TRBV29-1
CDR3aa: SVEAGAGTGELF

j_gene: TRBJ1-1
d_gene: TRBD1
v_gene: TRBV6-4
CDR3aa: ASSERGHTEAF

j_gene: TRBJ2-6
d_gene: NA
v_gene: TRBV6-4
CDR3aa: ASSDSSSGANVLT

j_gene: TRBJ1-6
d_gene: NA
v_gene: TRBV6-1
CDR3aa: ASSEAPGFRSPLH

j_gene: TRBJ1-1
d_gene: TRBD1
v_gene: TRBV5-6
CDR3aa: ASSLADGTGKAF

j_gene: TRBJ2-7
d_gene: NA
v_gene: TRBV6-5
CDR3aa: ASSYPGEFEQY

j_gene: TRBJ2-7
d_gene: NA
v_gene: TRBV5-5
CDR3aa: ASSFSVRSYEQY

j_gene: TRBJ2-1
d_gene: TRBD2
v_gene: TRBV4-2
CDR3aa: ASSPSGGVYNEQF

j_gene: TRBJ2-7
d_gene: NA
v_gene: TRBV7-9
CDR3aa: ASSLGRGLNYEQY

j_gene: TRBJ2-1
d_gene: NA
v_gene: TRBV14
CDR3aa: ASAAYNEQF

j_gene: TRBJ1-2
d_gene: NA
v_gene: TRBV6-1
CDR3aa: ASSRTVNYGYT

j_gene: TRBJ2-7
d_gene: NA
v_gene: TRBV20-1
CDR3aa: SARTTYEQY

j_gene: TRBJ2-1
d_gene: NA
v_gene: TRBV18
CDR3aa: ASSPGVDEQF

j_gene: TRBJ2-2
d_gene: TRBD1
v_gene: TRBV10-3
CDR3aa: AISRDRSNGELF

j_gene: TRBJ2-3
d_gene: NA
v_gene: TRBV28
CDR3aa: ASSPGYRSTRMDTQY

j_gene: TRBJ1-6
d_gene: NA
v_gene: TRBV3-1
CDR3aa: ASSDKGNSPIH

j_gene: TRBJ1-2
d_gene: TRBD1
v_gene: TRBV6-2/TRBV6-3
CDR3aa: ASTGTGDYGYT

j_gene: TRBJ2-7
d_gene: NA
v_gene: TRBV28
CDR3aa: ASNAGGLAYEQY

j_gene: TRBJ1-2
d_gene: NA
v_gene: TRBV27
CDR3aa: ASSHGQCEGYT

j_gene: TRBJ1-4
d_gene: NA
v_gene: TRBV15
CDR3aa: ATSRGVVIGQAEKLF

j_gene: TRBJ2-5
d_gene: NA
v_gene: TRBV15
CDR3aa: ATSKVYQETQY

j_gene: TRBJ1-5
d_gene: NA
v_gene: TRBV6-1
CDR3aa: ASRRAVQGRDNQPQH

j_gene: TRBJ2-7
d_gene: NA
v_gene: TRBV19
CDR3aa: ASSWTVPSEQY

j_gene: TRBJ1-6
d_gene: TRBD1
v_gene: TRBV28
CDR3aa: ASSFLGQGFPLH

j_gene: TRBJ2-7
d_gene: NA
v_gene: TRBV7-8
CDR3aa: ASSPDRLIYEQY

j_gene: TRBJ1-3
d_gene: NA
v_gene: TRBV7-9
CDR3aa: ASSMTASSGNTIY

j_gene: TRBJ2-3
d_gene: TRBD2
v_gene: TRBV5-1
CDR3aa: ASSSATSGYTDTQY

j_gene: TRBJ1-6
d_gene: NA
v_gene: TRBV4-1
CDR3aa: ASSQEGFYSPLH

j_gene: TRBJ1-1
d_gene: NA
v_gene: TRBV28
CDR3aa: ASTLTGDETEAF

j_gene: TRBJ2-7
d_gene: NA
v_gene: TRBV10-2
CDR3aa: ASSETRQGGSYEQY

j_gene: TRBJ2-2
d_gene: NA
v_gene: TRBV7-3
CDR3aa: ASSPQGSTGELF

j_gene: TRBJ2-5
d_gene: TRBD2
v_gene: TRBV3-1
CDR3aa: ASRKTSGSETQY

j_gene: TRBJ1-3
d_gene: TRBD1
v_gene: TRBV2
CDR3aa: ASSGQGRNTIY

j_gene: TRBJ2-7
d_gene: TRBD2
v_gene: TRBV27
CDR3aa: ASSVVTSGAAVEQY